This T cell receptor beta chain came from a study of T-cell reconstitution after alpha-beta-depleted transplantation in children. Germline-derived CDR1 and CDR2 are DFQATT and SNEGSKA (reference sequence). The length of the CDR3 is 17 residues. Unique molecular identifiers were used to barcode this TCRbeta library. From the PCR reads, TCRdb called clonotypes with MiXCR, one entry per CDR3 protein. The table lists fewer than 400,000 distinct CDR3 sequences, around 25% of them singletons. In regard to this clonotype: Its ends do not fully match the called genes, so a read error is possible.

The sequence was obtained from a male patient under 18 who had a stem cell transplant for acute lymphoblastic leukemia, so the T cells may come from the graft donor. V and J are TRBV20-1 and TRBJ1-5; D is perhaps TRBD1 (6 bases). The specimen comprised PBMCs, mostly from graft donor cells, sampled 180 days after TCRalphabeta/CD19-depleted stem cell transplant. CDR3 amino acids: CCARDRTGRGSNQPQHF. In DNA, the CDR3 is TGCTGTGCTAGAGATCGAACAGGGAGAGGTTCCAATCAGCCCCAGCATTTT.